These 31 T cell receptor beta chains were sequenced from one sample in a study of cytomegalovirus exposure and HLA in healthy donors. The PCR had 60 Vbeta and 13 Jbeta primers. The method was immunoSEQ multiplex PCR; TCRdb's version includes in-frame clones alone and lacks a portion of them. This table has some 120,000 clones, roughly 85% appearing once. Sequencing was done on a sample of PBMCs. The receptors come from a young man in good health and CMV-seropositive.

This chain links TRBV15 with TRBJ2-3, with 12 bases identical to TRBD1. J was trimmed by 4 bases and V by 1 base; bases with no gene match: 3. The CDR3 is made up of 16 amino acids. Germline lookup yields CDR1 LNHNV and CDR2 YYDKDF (reference sequence). The CDR3: CATSRGDRGLSDTQYF. The CDR3 DNA reads TGTGCCACCAGCAGAGGGGACAGGGGGCTTTCAGATACGCAGTATTTT.

This chain connects TRBV4-1 to TRBJ2-5; the D gene is possibly TRBD1 (6 bases). The CDR3 extends over 17 amino acids. V shed 3 bases and J shed 9 bases, with 26 bases lying between them. The germline V gene has CDR1 MGHRA and CDR2 YSYEKL. The chain's CDR3 is CASSHRVTQGNGKSQYF. As DNA, the CDR3 is TGCGCCAGCAGCCACCGGGTGACGCAGGGGAATGGCAAGTCCCAGTACTTC.

The rearrangement links TRBV2 to TRBJ1-4, with TRBD1 as a possible D gene (5 bases). Between the trimmed V and J ends, which lost 8 bases and 3 bases, there was a span of 13 bases. Germline CDR1 and CDR2: SNHLY and FYNNEI. The CDR3 is 14 amino acids. The CDR3 spells CASRGAPANEKLFF. The CDR3 DNA follows: TGTGCCAGCCGCGGGGCGCCGGCTAATGAAAAACTGTTTTTT. Together with reference TRBV2 and TRBJ1-4, the CDR3 gives the full variable domain: EPEVTQTPSHQVTQMGQEVILRCVPISNHLYFYWYRQILGQKVEFLVSFYNNEISEKSEIFDDQFSVERPDGSNFTLKIRSTKLEDSAMYFCASRGAPANEKLFFGSGTQLSVL.

This clone has only one observation. The V and J genes are TRBV11-2 and TRBJ1-2; tentative D call: TRBD1 (5 bases). The CDR3 is made up of 14 amino acids. Trimming cost V 2 bases and J 3 bases, with 10 bases left between them. From germline, CDR1 is SGHAT and CDR2 FQNNGV. For the CDR3, the DNA is TGTGCCAGCAGCTTACAACTACAGGACTATGGCTACACCTTC. This translates into CASSLQLQDYGYTF. The full variable domain, completed using reference TRBV11-2 and TRBJ1-2, is EAGVAQSPRYKIIEKRQSVAFWCNPISGHATLYWYQQILGQGPKLLIQFQNNGVVDDSQLPKDRFSAERLKGVDSTLKIQPAKLEDSAVYLCASSLQLQDYGYTFGSGTRLTVV.

The chain uses TRBV5-6 and TRBJ1-2, with D maybe TRBD1 (5 bases). CDR3 length equals 13 residues. Between the trimmed V and J ends, which lost 8 bases and 4 bases, there was a span of 15 bases. Germline CDR1 SGHDT, CDR2 YYEEEE. CDR3 coding DNA: TGTGCCAGTGAATCCCAGGGTCGCTATGGCTACACCTTC. Residues: CASESQGRYGYTF. The full variable domain, with the rest looked up from reference TRBV5-6 and TRBJ1-2, is DAGVTQSPTHLIKTRGQQVTLRCSPKSGHDTVSWYQQALGQGPQFIFQYYEEEERQRGNFPDRFSGHQFPNYSSELNVNALLLGDSALYLCASESQGRYGYTFGSGTRLTVV.

This chain uses TRBV19 with TRBJ1-1; unclear D gene. V lost 4 bases and J 1 base, leaving 7 bases between the germline ends. This CDR3 contains 13 residues. CDR1 is LNHDA, CDR2 SQIVND, per germline (reference sequence). Here the CDR3 DNA reads TGTGCCAGTAGTACTGACAAGAACACTGAAGCTTTCTTT. It codes for CASSTDKNTEAFF.

V gene TRBV7-6 combines with J gene TRBJ1-2, with 8 bases matching TRBD1. Germline V CDR1 and CDR2: SGHVS, FNYEAQ. Losses at the gene ends were 2 bases for V and 4 bases for J; bases not matched to a gene: 15. The CDR3 extends over 18 amino acids. The CDR3 bases are TGTGCCAGCAGCTTAAGCGCGCCGACAGGGGTGACTATCTATGGCTACACCTTC. Translation gives CASSLSAPTGVTIYGYTF.

The chain employs TRBV7-9 and TRBJ1-1, with D possibly TRBD1 on 6 matching bases. The CDR3 is 13 residues long. CDR1 and CDR2 (germline): SEHNR, FQNEAQ (reference sequence). The V gene lost 1 base and the J gene lost 5 bases, with 8 bases spanning the gap. The CDR3 reads CASSLVRGTEAFF. The CDR3 DNA is TGTGCCAGCAGCTTAGTGAGGGGGACTGAAGCTTTCTTT.

The chain uses TRBV4-1 and TRBJ1-6; D unresolved. V was pared by 0 bases and J by 5 bases, with 14 bases between. Germline lookup yields CDR1 MGHRA and CDR2 YSYEKL. CDR3 size: 17 residues. CDR3 coding DNA: TGCGCCAGCAGCCAAGATCCACCCGGTGTAAATAATTCACCCCTCCACTTT. Translation gives CASSQDPPGVNNSPLHF.

The chain combines TRBV10-3 with TRBJ2-3, with a weak D call TRBD2 (7 bases). The CDR3 length is 15 residues. Trimming removed 6 bases from V and 4 bases from J, with 17 bases in between. Germline V CDR1 and CDR2: ENHRY, SYGVKD. The CDR3 region has the DNA TGTGCCATCAGAGTTCACGGCGGGGGCGCAGATACGCAGTATTTT. It yields the protein CAIRVHGGGADTQYF.

This clone came up a few times. The chain employs TRBV7-2 and TRBJ1-5, with D uncertain. The CDR3 length is 14 residues. Deletions cut 3 bases from V and 3 bases from J, with 9 bases between. Germline CDR1 is SGHTA and CDR2 is FQGNSA. The CDR3 DNA follows: TGTGCCAGCAGCTTGGGCCTCGACAATCAGCCCCAGCATTTT. This sequence encodes CASSLGLDNQPQHF.

V gene TRBV5-1 combines with J gene TRBJ2-2, with 10 nucleotides matching TRBD1. Trimming took 6 bases from V and 6 from J; bases not matched to a gene: 11. The germline V gene encodes CDR1 SGHRS and CDR2 YFSETQ. The length of the CDR3 is 16 residues. This chain's CDR3 is CASTRTGQGSAGELFF. The CDR3 nucleotides are TGCGCCAGCACCCGAACGGGACAGGGGTCGGCCGGGGAGCTGTTTTTT. The full variable domain, completed using reference TRBV5-1 and TRBJ2-2, is KAGVTQTPRYLIKTRGQQVTLSCSPISGHRSVSWYQQTPGQGLQFLFEYFSETQRNKGNFPGRFSGRQFSNSRSEMNVSTLELGDSALYLCASTRTGQGSAGELFFGEGSRLTVL.

The chain employs TRBV28 and TRBJ2-2, with 12 bases matching TRBD2. The ends lost 3 bases at V and 6 bases at J; junction bases unmatched: 2. Germline V gene lookup returns CDR1 MDHEN and CDR2 SYDVKM. The CDR3 has 15 residues. CDR3 DNA sequence: TGTGCCAGCAGTTTGCTAGCGGGGGGGGCCGGGGAGCTGTTTTTT. Translating it yields CASSLLAGGAGELFF.

This chain links TRBV19 with TRBJ2-7; the match to TRBD1 covers 11 bases. CDR1 LNHDA and CDR2 SQIVND come from the germline V gene (reference sequence). Germline trimming cut 6 bases from V and 3 bases from J; bases unmatched to any gene: 7. The CDR3 consists of 15 residues. CDR3 region: CASSQTGTGGYEQYV. DNA for the CDR3: TGTGCCAGTAGCCAAACCGGGACAGGGGGCTACGAGCAGTACGTC.

This chain links TRBV11-2 with TRBJ2-7; tentatively, D is TRBD1 (6 bases). Germline V CDR1 and CDR2: SGHAT, FQNNGV. CDR3 length: 13 residues. Between the trimmed V and J ends, which lost 10 bases and 4 bases, there was a span of 17 bases. The CDR3 loop reads CATVDRRGYEQYF. For the CDR3, the DNA is TGTGCCACCGTAGACAGGCGCGGGTACGAGCAGTACTTC.

This chain joins TRBV5-1 and TRBJ2-2, with D possibly TRBD1 on 6 matching bases. CDR1 is SGHRS, CDR2 YFSETQ, per germline. Trimming removed 4 bases at V and 9 bases at J, with 22 bases between. This CDR3 region has 16 residues. CDR3 sequence: CASSLGIGGARRELFF. The CDR3 bases are TGCGCCAGCAGCCTCGGTATTGGGGGCGCACGCCGGGAGCTGTTTTTT.

The V and J genes are TRBV28 and TRBJ1-5; D call uncertain. The CDR3 runs 16 residues. The germline gives CDR1 MDHEN, CDR2 SYDVKM. Trimming shortened V by 3 bases and J by 2 bases, and 14 bases separated the two germline ends. CDR3 coding DNA: TGTGCCAGCAGTTTCTACCCCCGAGAAGGCAATCAGCCCCAGCATTTT. It codes for CASSFYPREGNQPQHF. Based on the CDR3 plus reference TRBV28 and TRBJ1-5, the full variable domain is DVKVTQSSRYLVKRTGEKVFLECVQDMDHENMFWYRQDPGLGLRLIYFSYDVKMKEKGDIPEGYSVSREKKERFSLILESASTNQTSMYLCASSFYPREGNQPQHFGDGTRLSIL.

The V and J genes are TRBV5-1 and TRBJ2-2; the match to TRBD2 covers 7 bases. J lost 7 bases, V lost 0 bases, and 9 bases had no gene match. Germline V gene lookup returns CDR1 SGHRS and CDR2 YFSETQ. The CDR3 runs 16 residues. The CDR3 DNA is TGCGCCAGCAGCTTGGCAGTGGGAGGGCCCGGCGGGGAGCTGTTTTTT. This gives the protein CASSLAVGGPGGELFF.

This clone is labeled medium-sized. The chain couples TRBV28 to TRBJ1-1, with D perhaps matching TRBD1 (6 bases). The germline CDR1 and CDR2 sequences are MDHEN and SYDVKM. The length of the CDR3 is 15 residues. V was trimmed by 5 bases and J by 1 base, leaving 14 bases between them. The CDR3 here is CASSATPGQNTEAFF. Here the CDR3 DNA reads TGTGCCAGCAGTGCGACCCCGGGACAGAACACTGAAGCTTTCTTT.

V is TRBV5-1 and J is TRBJ2-1, with a tentative D call TRBD1 (6 bases). Germline CDR1 is SGHRS and CDR2 is YFSETQ. The ends were cut back, 2 bases at V and 3 bases at J, with 9 bases in the middle. This CDR3 is built from 14 residues. The DNA for the CDR3 is TGCGCCAGCAGCTTAGGACAGAACTACAATGAGCAGTTCTTC. Its protein product is CASSLGQNYNEQFF.

This CDR3 reads CASSSLPGGWDTDTQYF. The CDR3 nucleotides are TGTGCCAGCAGCTCCCTACCGGGGGGATGGGACACAGATACGCAGTATTTT. The V gene is TRBV7-2, the J gene TRBJ2-3; TRBD2 aligns across 7 bases. Looked up from germline, CDR1 is SGHTA and CDR2 is FQGNSA. The CDR3 totals 17 residues. Germline trimming cut 4 bases from V and 2 bases from J; bases unmatched to any gene: 12.

The chain carries TRBV19 and TRBJ1-4; TRBD1 matches 9 bases. The V gene's germline CDR1 is LNHDA and CDR2 SQIVND (reference sequence). The V segment lost 1 base and the J segment 11 bases; nucleotides outside the gene matches: 8. This CDR3 is built from 15 residues. The CDR3 DNA reads as TGTGCCAGTAGTATAGGGACAGGGGCCCTGGTGAAACTGTTTTTT. Protein product: CASSIGTGALVKLFF.

This clone was recorded only once. V usage is TRBV28 and J usage is TRBJ2-7, with 8 bases identical to TRBD2. V dropped 5 bases and J dropped 1; count of bases not matched to a gene: 10. Germline V CDR1 and CDR2: MDHEN, SYDVKM. This CDR3 spans 16 amino acids. CDR3 coding DNA: TGTGCCAGCAGTGGGACGGGAGGGTCCACTTCCTACGAGCAGTACGTC. It specifies CASSGTGGSTSYEQYV.

This sequence joins TRBV5-4 and TRBJ2-7, with 9 bases lining up with TRBD1. This CDR3 spans 13 amino acids. Germline V lookup: CDR1 SGHNT, CDR2 YYREEE (reference sequence). Trimming took 4 bases from V and 3 from J; bases not matched to a gene: 2. CDR3 loop: CASSRDRDYEQYF. The CDR3 region has the DNA TGTGCCAGCAGCCGGGACAGGGACTACGAGCAGTACTTC. Based on the CDR3 plus reference TRBV5-4 and TRBJ2-7, the full variable domain is ETGVTQSPTHLIKTRGQQVTLRCSSQSGHNTVSWYQQALGQGPQFIFQYYREEENGRGNFPPRFSGLQFPNYSSELNVNALELDDSALYLCASSRDRDYEQYFGPGTRLTVT.

This clone was observed a few times. V and J are TRBV7-2 and TRBJ1-4; D gene unclear. The CDR3 extends over 12 amino acids. Germline V gene lookup returns CDR1 SGHTA and CDR2 FQGNSA. Trimming removed 4 bases at V and 5 bases at J, with 5 bases between. CDR3 sequence: CASSSQNEKLFF. The CDR3 coding sequence is TGTGCCAGCAGCTCCCAGAATGAAAAACTGTTTTTT. The full variable domain, in which reference TRBV7-2 and TRBJ1-4 provide the parts outside the CDR3, is GAGVSQSPSNKVTEKGKDVELRCDPISGHTALYWYRQSLGQGLEFLIYFQGNSAPDKSGLPSDRFSAERTGGSVSTLTIQRTQQEDSAVYLCASSSQNEKLFFGSGTQLSVL.

The chain links TRBV12-2 to TRBJ2-1; the D segment call TRBD2 is taken from the table without a DNA check. TRBV12-2 is a listed pseudogene. The CDR3 length is 22 residues. CDR3 in amino acids: CASRLLGRAEADGGWIHNEQFF. The CDR3, as DNA: TGTGCAAGTCGCTTACTCGGGAGGGCCGAGGCCGACGGAGGATGGATCCACAATGAGCAGTTCTTC.

V usage is TRBV29-1 and J usage is TRBJ2-7, with 11 bases identical to TRBD1. CDR1 and CDR2 from the germline V gene are SQVTM and ANQGSEA. This CDR3 has 15 amino acids. Trimming took 6 bases from V and 0 from J; bases not matched to a gene: 7. The CDR3 DNA sequence: TGCAGCGTCGGCGGGACAGGGGGTCCCTCCTACGAGCAGTACTTC. It encodes CSVGGTGGPSYEQYF.

The chain carries TRBV6-1 and TRBJ1-2; 8 bases agree with TRBD1. This CDR3 is built from 13 residues. V was pared by 6 bases and J by 8 bases, with 8 bases of the junction left unmatched. Germline V lookup: CDR1 MNHNS, CDR2 SASEGT. DNA for the CDR3: TGTGCCAGCAGGGGACAGGCGTTGCAAGGCTACACCTTC. Protein product: CASRGQALQGYTF.

J is TRBJ2-7 and V is TRBV19, with D possibly matching TRBD1 (6 bases). Germline lookup yields CDR1 LNHDA and CDR2 SQIVND (reference sequence). The CDR3 sequence is 18 residues long. Trimming removed 5 bases from V and 1 base from J, with 24 bases in between. The CDR3 sequence is CASSPRPPGHEMSYEQYF. DNA for the CDR3: TGTGCCAGTAGTCCCCGACCTCCGGGACACGAAATGTCCTACGAGCAGTACTTC. The full variable domain, with the rest looked up from reference TRBV19 and TRBJ2-7, is DGGITQSPKYLFRKEGQNVTLSCEQNLNHDAMYWYRQDPGQGLRLIYYSQIVNDFQKGDIAEGYSVSREKKESFPLTVTSAQKNPTAFYLCASSPRPPGHEMSYEQYFGPGTRLTVT.

The chain couples TRBV28 to TRBJ1-5, with D maybe TRBD1 (5 bases). V was cut by 2 bases and J by 2 bases, with 10 bases left in between. The CDR3 totals 15 residues. Germline V CDR1 and CDR2: MDHEN, SYDVKM. Here the CDR3 reads CASSLGGERNQPQHF. For the CDR3, the DNA is TGTGCCAGCAGTTTAGGGGGGGAGCGCAATCAGCCCCAGCATTTT. Combining the CDR3 with reference TRBV28 and TRBJ1-5 gives the whole variable domain DVKVTQSSRYLVKRTGEKVFLECVQDMDHENMFWYRQDPGLGLRLIYFSYDVKMKEKGDIPEGYSVSREKKERFSLILESASTNQTSMYLCASSLGGERNQPQHFGDGTRLSIL.

This chain connects TRBV14 to TRBJ1-2; weak D call: TRBD1 (6 bases). CDR1 is SGHDN, CDR2 FVKESK, per germline. The V end was cut by 1 base, the J end by 4 bases, with 10 bases between. The CDR3 totals 14 residues. CDR3 sequence reads: CASSQGYRAYGYTF. The DNA for the CDR3 is TGTGCCAGCAGCCAAGGATACAGGGCCTATGGCTACACCTTC.